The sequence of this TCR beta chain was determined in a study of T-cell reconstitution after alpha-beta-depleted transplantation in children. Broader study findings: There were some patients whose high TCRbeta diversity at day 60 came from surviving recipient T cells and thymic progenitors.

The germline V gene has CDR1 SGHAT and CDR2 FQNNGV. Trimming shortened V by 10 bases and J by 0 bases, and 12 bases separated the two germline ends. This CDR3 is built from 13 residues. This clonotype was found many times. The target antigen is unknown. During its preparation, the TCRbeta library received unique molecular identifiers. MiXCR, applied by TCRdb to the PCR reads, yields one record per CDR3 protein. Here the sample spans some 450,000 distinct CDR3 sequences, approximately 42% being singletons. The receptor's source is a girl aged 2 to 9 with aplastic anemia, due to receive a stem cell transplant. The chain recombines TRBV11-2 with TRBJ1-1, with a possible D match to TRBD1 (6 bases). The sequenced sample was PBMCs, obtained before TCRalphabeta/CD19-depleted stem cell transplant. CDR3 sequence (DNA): TGTGCCACCAAACAGGGATTGAACACTGAAGCTTTCTTT. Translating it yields CATKQGLNTEAFF.